This T cell receptor beta chain was captured in a study of cytomegalovirus exposure and HLA in healthy donors. Study observations and caveats: Compared with the approximately 700-donor mean, an Asian-associated ancestry cluster reportedly had fewer N-insertions, according to a later analysis.

Concerning this clone: Its antigen remains unknown.

Per the germline V gene, CDR1 is MDHEN and CDR2 is SYDVKM. The CDR3 consists of 17 residues. V trimming: 4 bases; J trimming: 3 bases; junction bases outside the gene matches: 7. The PCR was carried out with 60 Vbeta primers and 13 Jbeta primers. Assay: immunoSEQ multiplex PCR; the TCRdb copy retains only in-frame clones and omits some. In the table there are approximately 120,000 clones, approximately 80% of which are singletons. This rearrangement joins TRBV28 to TRBJ2-3, with 13 bases that match TRBD2. Material for sequencing was PBMCs. The receptor was derived from a man aged 45-65 years in good health and CMV-seronegative. The CDR3, as DNA: TGTGCCAGCAGTTCCAACCGACTAGCGGGAGGTACAGATACGCAGTATTTT. As protein: CASSSNRLAGGTDTQYF.